Shown below are 17 T cell receptor beta chains from a single sample sequenced in a study of beta chain features in type 1 diabetes. Overall study findings and caveats: Shortening of TCRB CDR3s, moderate but significant, appeared in all four CD4+ subsets of Type 1 diabetes patients.

TCRB transcripts that were expressed got sequenced, as all of the isolated RNA had been reverse transcribed. Only in-frame clones appear in the TCRdb table, and some are missing; sequencing was by immunoSEQ multiplex PCR. The data contain hundreds of thousands of clones, around an eighth of them singletons. Antigens of these TCRs are unknown. The specimen was naive CD4+ T cells from blood. Receptors were obtained from a man aged 18-30 years with type 1 diabetes.

V usage is TRBV4-2 and J usage is TRBJ2-1; a weak D match, TRBD2 (6 bases). V lost 0 bases and J 4 bases, leaving 13 bases between the germline ends. Germline CDR1 is LGHNA and CDR2 is YNFKEQ. CDR3 length: 16 residues. CDR3 DNA: TGTGCCAGCAGCCAAGAGGGTAGCGGACCGTACAATGAGCAGTTCTTC. Translating it yields CASSQEGSGPYNEQFF.

This chain connects TRBV18 to TRBJ1-2, with a weak D call TRBD1 (6 bases). Looked up from germline, CDR1 is KGHSH and CDR2 is LQKENI. Trimming left V 3 bases short and J 8 bases short, with 13 bases between. This CDR3 region has 13 residues. The CDR3 DNA reads as TGTGCCAGCTCACCCGATCGAGGACAGGGCTACACCTTC. It yields the protein CASSPDRGQGYTF.

This chain links TRBV7-8 with TRBJ2-1, with TRBD2 matching 9 bases. Germline trimming cut 1 base from V and 2 bases from J; bases unmatched to any gene: 6. Germline loops: CDR1 SGHVS, CDR2 FQNEAQ. CDR3 length equals 17 residues. CDR3 region: CASSLGGGRATYNEQFF. The CDR3 DNA sequence: TGTGCCAGCAGCTTAGGAGGCGGGAGGGCCACCTACAATGAGCAGTTCTTC.

This clone was recorded a few times. V and J are TRBV5-1 and TRBJ2-3, with 9 bases fitting TRBD2. The CDR3 has 17 amino acids. CDR1 is SGHRS, CDR2 YFSETQ, per germline. Losses at the gene ends were 0 bases for V and 6 bases for J; bases not matched to a gene: 11. The CDR3 DNA reads TGCGCCAGCAGCTTGGGAGCGGGGGGACCGCAGCAGGATACGCAGTATTTT. It yields the protein CASSLGAGGPQQDTQYF. Drawing the rest from reference TRBV5-1 and TRBJ2-3, the complete variable domain is KAGVTQTPRYLIKTRGQQVTLSCSPISGHRSVSWYQQTPGQGLQFLFEYFSETQRNKGNFPGRFSGRQFSNSRSEMNVSTLELGDSALYLCASSLGAGGPQQDTQYFGPGTRLTVL.

This clone appeared a single time. The chain has TRBV7-9 and TRBJ1-1; 7 bases agree with TRBD1. The CDR3 loop spans 16 amino acids. Germline V lookup: CDR1 SEHNR, CDR2 FQNEAQ (reference sequence). The junction had 10 bases not matched to a gene; V was cut back by 5 bases and J by 1 base. This CDR3 reads CASSPRAGGGNTEAFF. CDR3 sequence (DNA): TGTGCCAGCAGCCCACGGGCAGGGGGAGGGAACACTGAAGCTTTCTTT.

The sample holds a few counts of this clone. The chain joins TRBV9 to TRBJ2-2, with 8 bases lining up with TRBD1. Looked up from germline, CDR1 is SGDLS and CDR2 is YYNGEE. The CDR3 sequence is 17 residues long. The ends lost 4 bases at V and 5 bases at J; junction bases unmatched: 13. In DNA form, the CDR3 reads TGTGCCAGCAGCCCTAGAGGAGACAGGGGATATACCGGGGAGCTGTTTTTT. Amino acids: CASSPRGDRGYTGELFF.

This clone was counted only a few times. The chain recombines TRBV9 with TRBJ1-1; D uncertain. Germline CDR1 and CDR2: SGDLS and YYNGEE. Trimming cost V 6 bases and J 0 bases, with 15 bases left between them. CDR3 length: 15 amino acids. In DNA form, the CDR3 reads TGTGCCAGCACCCTTTTGGGGATGATGAACACTGAAGCTTTCTTT. It codes for CASTLLGMMNTEAFF.

This clone was detected many times. The rearrangement joins TRBV7-9 to TRBJ2-3, with D possibly TRBD2 on 6 matching bases. Trimming removed 10 bases at V and 6 bases at J, with 17 bases between. The CDR3 is made up of 13 amino acids. Germline V CDR1 and CDR2: SEHNR, FQNEAQ (reference sequence). The CDR3 is CATPVADGDTQYF. CDR3 DNA: TGTGCCACCCCGGTAGCGGATGGGGATACGCAGTATTTT.

Note on this clone: At the DNA level, this CDR3 is encoded by other sequences in the same sample as well. The rearrangement links TRBV29-1 to TRBJ2-7; no firm D call. Germline V gene lookup returns CDR1 SQVTM and CDR2 ANQGSEA. The CDR3 sequence is 12 residues long. The ends were cut back, 2 bases at V and 1 base at J, with 6 bases in the middle. The CDR3 region is CSVERGSYEQYF. In DNA, the CDR3 is TGCAGCGTTGAACGCGGATCCTACGAGCAGTACTTC.

This clone was recorded a few times. V usage is TRBV6-5 and J usage is TRBJ1-2, with D perhaps TRBD1 (6 bases). CDR1 is MNHEY, CDR2 SVGAGI, per germline. The V and J ends lost 0 bases and 2 bases respectively, with 10 bases between them. The CDR3 runs to 15 residues. The CDR3 sequence is CASSYSSTGNYGYTF. The CDR3, as DNA: TGTGCCAGCAGTTACTCCAGCACAGGGAACTATGGCTACACCTTC.

This clone was seen only a few times. CDR3 residues: CASSLAGRKANTGELFF. DNA for the CDR3: TGTGCCAGCAGCTTGGCTGGGCGGAAAGCGAACACCGGGGAGCTGTTTTTT. The chain recombines TRBV5-4 with TRBJ2-2, with D hard to call. The CDR3 loop spans 17 amino acids. Germline V CDR1 and CDR2: SGHNT, YYREEE (reference sequence). V was pared by 0 bases and J by 0 bases, with 12 bases between.

The rearrangement joins TRBV29-1 to TRBJ1-3, with D unclear. Germline V gene data show CDR1 as SQVTM and CDR2 as ANQGSEA. This CDR3 has 13 residues. V was pared by 4 bases and J by 0 bases, with 7 bases between. CDR3 loop: CSVAGFSGNTIYF. DNA of the CDR3: TGCAGCGTTGCAGGATTCTCTGGAAACACCATATATTTT.

This clone was recorded a few times. This rearrangement joins TRBV11-2 to TRBJ2-3; D not certain. CDR3 length: 14 amino acids. CDR1 and CDR2 (germline): SGHAT, FQNNGV. With 5 bases removed from V and 0 bases from J, the gap between germline ends came to 9 bases. CDR3 bases: TGTGCCAGCAGCCACCCGACTAGCACAGATACGCAGTATTTT. This codes for CASSHPTSTDTQYF.

The chain couples TRBV7-2 to TRBJ2-5, with D perhaps matching TRBD1 (6 bases). The V and J ends lost 2 bases and 2 bases respectively, with 12 bases between them. Germline V gene data show CDR1 as SGHTA and CDR2 as FQGNSA. The CDR3 is made up of 15 amino acids. CDR3 DNA sequence: TGTGCCAGCAGCTTATCCCCGAGGGGGCAAGAGACCCAGTACTTC. Its translation is CASSLSPRGQETQYF.

This chain links TRBV19 with TRBJ2-2; a weak D match, TRBD2 (7 bases). This CDR3 is 14 amino acids long. CDR1 and CDR2 (germline): LNHDA, SQIVND (reference sequence). V lost 6 bases to trimming and J lost 0 bases, with 8 bases between them. The CDR3 coding sequence is TGTGCCAGTAGCGGGGGGCCGAACACCGGGGAGCTGTTTTTT. It codes for CASSGGPNTGELFF.

For the CDR3, the DNA is TGTGCCAGCAGCCTAACAGGGGTCGGTAATGAAAAACTGTTTTTT. This translates into CASSLTGVGNEKLFF. The rearrangement joins TRBV7-6 to TRBJ1-4; TRBD1 aligns across 7 bases. Germline lookup yields CDR1 SGHVS and CDR2 FNYEAQ. The CDR3 is 15 residues long. After removal of 5 bases from V and 4 bases from J, the junction contained 7 bases not matched to a gene.

The chain is built from TRBV2 and TRBJ1-1; D is ambiguous. The germline V gene encodes CDR1 SNHLY and CDR2 FYNNEI. The CDR3 consists of 13 residues. Trimming cost V 8 bases and J 0 bases, with 10 bases left between them. CDR3 nucleotide sequence: TGTGCCAGCCAATCTGACGTGAACACTGAAGCTTTCTTT. Its protein product is CASQSDVNTEAFF.